The 30 T cell receptor beta chains below all came from one sample that was sequenced in a study of identical twins. TCRdb called the 5' RACE reads again in MiXCR, with one record for every CDR3 protein. In the table there are 200,000 or so distinct CDR3 sequences, about 7.5% of which are singletons. These data also featured in a second study, about yellow fever vaccine responses in identical twins.

Input material: memory (CD45RO+) T cells sorted from blood. The source is a young woman in good health.

At least ten counts were recorded for this clonotype. CDR3 protein: CASSVGVGQGVDEQYF. The CDR3 DNA reads as TGTGCCAGCAGCGTAGGGGTCGGACAGGGGGTGGACGAGCAGTACTTC. The V call is TRBV9, the J call TRBJ2-7; 10 bases are a match to TRBD1. Trimming removed 0 bases from V and 5 bases from J; junction bases left unmatched: 8. The CDR3 runs 16 residues. Germline assignment: CDR1 SGDLS and CDR2 YYNGEE.

This clonotype was found many times. This sequence joins TRBV28 and TRBJ2-7, with 9 bases lining up with TRBD2. The CDR3 length is 15 residues. V was clipped by 2 bases and J by 5 bases; unmatched bases: 7. Germline V gene data show CDR1 as MDHEN and CDR2 as SYDVKM. The CDR3 DNA is TGTGCCAGCAGTTTAGTTCGTAGCGGGAGTGACGAGCAGTACTTC. This codes for CASSLVRSGSDEQYF.

This clonotype was seen at least ten times. The chain uses TRBV3-1 and TRBJ1-1; a weak D match, TRBD1 (6 bases). The length of the CDR3 is 15 residues. The ends were cut back, 3 bases at V and 1 base at J, with 12 bases in the middle. Per germline, CDR1 LGHDT and CDR2 YNNKEL (reference sequence). The CDR3 sequence is CASSQGSGANTEAFF. The CDR3, as DNA: TGTGCCAGCAGCCAGGGGTCAGGGGCGAACACTGAAGCTTTCTTT. Supplemented by reference TRBV3-1 and TRBJ1-1, the full variable domain reads DTAVSQTPKYLVTQMGNDKSIKCEQNLGHDTMYWYKQDSKKFLKIMFSYNNKELIINETVPNRFSPKSPDKAHLNLHINSLELGDSAVYFCASSQGSGANTEAFFGQGTRLTVV.

This clonotype was detected many times. The gene calls are TRBV5-6 and TRBJ2-5; the match to TRBD2 covers 9 bases. The CDR3 is 14 residues long. V shed 5 bases, J shed 1 base, and the junction held 3 bases outside the gene matches. Germline V gene lookup returns CDR1 SGHDT and CDR2 YYEEEE. Here the CDR3 reads CASRMTSGQETQYF. CDR3 coding DNA: TGTGCCAGCAGGATGACTAGCGGCCAAGAGACCCAGTACTTC.

This clonotype has at least ten counts. V usage is TRBV5-1 and J usage is TRBJ1-4, with unresolved D. Between the trimmed V and J ends, which lost 1 base and 6 bases, there was a span of 10 bases. This CDR3 comprises 14 residues. Germline-derived CDR1 and CDR2 are SGHRS and YFSETQ. CDR3 amino acids: CASSLTQSDEKLFF. The CDR3 DNA follows: TGCGCCAGCAGCTTGACACAGAGTGATGAAAAACTGTTTTTT.

This clonotype came up a few times. V gene TRBV28 combines with J gene TRBJ2-2; maybe TRBD1 (6 bases). Germline CDR1 and CDR2: MDHEN and SYDVKM. V was clipped by 4 bases and J by 4 bases, with 19 bases between them. The CDR3 covers 17 residues. The CDR3: CASSSGDMGVRTGELFF. The DNA for the CDR3 is TGTGCCAGCAGTTCCGGGGACATGGGAGTACGCACCGGGGAGCTGTTTTTT.

Points on this clonotype: An end of the junction differs from the germline gene, which may be a read error. The chain uses TRBV18 and TRBJ2-5; no clear D gene. The CDR3 totals 14 residues. Germline V gene sequence: CDR1 KGHSH, CDR2 LQKENI. The CDR3 nucleotides are TGTGCCAGCTTACCAAGGGCAGTGGAAGAGACCCAGTACTTC. It is translated as CASLPRAVEETQYF.

At least ten counts were recorded for this clonotype. V usage is TRBV29-1 and J usage is TRBJ2-1, with 9 bases identical to TRBD1. V was clipped by 6 bases and J by 7 bases; unmatched bases: 13. Germline-derived CDR1 and CDR2 are SQVTM and ANQGSEA. The CDR3 runs 15 residues. The CDR3 DNA sequence: TGCAGCGTGGGCGGTAAACAGGGGGCGCAAAATGAGCAGTTCTTC. Translation: CSVGGKQGAQNEQFF.

This clonotype was seen repeatedly, ten times or more. The rearrangement links TRBV20-1 to TRBJ2-5; 8 bases map to TRBD2. Germline CDR1 reads DFQATT; CDR2 reads SNEGSKA (reference sequence). There are 16 residues in the CDR3. Unmatched junction bases numbered 10, after V lost 0 bases and J lost 4 bases. CDR3 coding DNA: TGCAGTGCTAGAGATTTGGAGCGGGAGACGGGAGAGACCCAGTACTTC. Translated, it gives CSARDLERETGETQYF.

This clonotype was counted at least ten times. The rearrangement uses TRBV4-1 and TRBJ2-1; TRBD2 aligns across 7 bases. The CDR3 extends over 16 amino acids. From germline, CDR1 is MGHRA and CDR2 YSYEKL. With 0 bases clipped from V and 8 bases from J, the junction kept 10 bases outside the gene matches. The CDR3 nucleotides read TGCGCCAGCAGCCAAGATGGCCCCCCGGCGGGGGATGAGCAGTTCTTC. Protein product: CASSQDGPPAGDEQFF.

V is TRBV6-1 and J is TRBJ2-3, with D maybe TRBD2 (5 bases). CDR1 and CDR2 (germline): MNHNS, SASEGT. This CDR3 comprises 15 residues. V dropped 8 bases and J dropped 0 bases, with 15 bases sitting between them. CDR3 in amino acids: CASHNPGGSTDTQYF. CDR3 nucleotides: TGTGCCAGCCATAACCCGGGCGGGAGCACAGATACGCAGTATTTT.

The sample holds many counts of this clonotype. The rearrangement joins TRBV2 to TRBJ2-3; D is ambiguous. V was shortened by 6 bases and J by 4 bases, with 11 bases between the two germline ends. The length of the CDR3 is 13 residues. Germline-derived CDR1 and CDR2 are SNHLY and FYNNEI. The CDR3 nucleotides are TGTGCCAGCAGCAGACCACCCCCAGATACGCAGTATTTT. This translates into CASSRPPPDTQYF.

This clonotype was seen a handful of times. This chain uses TRBV5-6 with TRBJ2-5, with a tentative D call TRBD1 (6 bases). The germline V and J ends were trimmed by 3 bases and 5 bases, with 17 bases remaining between them. The CDR3 length is 15 residues. Germline V gives CDR1 SGHDT, CDR2 YYEEEE. The CDR3: CASSSAGVLWETQYF. The CDR3 DNA reads as TGTGCCAGCAGCTCGGCAGGGGTTTTGTGGGAGACCCAGTACTTC.

At least ten counts were recorded for this clonotype. J is TRBJ2-4 and V is TRBV11-2; 9 nucleotides line up with TRBD1. The CDR3 extends over 15 amino acids. V was clipped by 5 bases and J by 4 bases; unmatched bases: 6. The germline V gene encodes CDR1 SGHAT and CDR2 FQNNGV. This CDR3 reads CASSPTTGGKNIQYF. CDR3 in DNA: TGTGCCAGCAGCCCCACGACAGGGGGGAAAAACATTCAGTACTTC.

This clonotype was seen a few times. At one of its ends the junction is not consistent with the germline gene, which may arise from a read error. This chain links TRBV28 with TRBJ1-6; TRBD1 matches at 7 bases. Germline V gene data show CDR1 as MDHEN and CDR2 as SYDVKM. The CDR3 covers 12 residues. The CDR3, as DNA: TGTGCCAGCAGGACAGGGCTAAGTACCCCCAACTTT. It is translated as CASRTGLSTPNF.

This clonotype was seen many times. The rearrangement uses TRBV10-3 and TRBJ2-7; a possible D gene is TRBD1 (6 bases). V was trimmed by 7 bases and J by 2 bases, leaving 15 bases between them. CDR3 length: 14 amino acids. Germline V gene data show CDR1 as ENHRY and CDR2 as SYGVKD. DNA of the CDR3: TGTGCCATCAATACCGGGACAACTACCTACGAGCAGTACTTC. It encodes CAINTGTTTYEQYF.

This clonotype was found a few times. This chain uses TRBV29-1 with TRBJ2-3, with D possibly TRBD2 on 5 matching bases. Germline loops: CDR1 SQVTM, CDR2 ANQGSEA. V gave up 3 bases and J gave up 4 bases, with 11 bases separating them. The CDR3 runs to 13 residues. The chain's CDR3 is CSVESQEADTQYF. CDR3 sequence (DNA): TGCAGCGTTGAGTCCCAGGAGGCAGATACGCAGTATTTT.

This clonotype was recorded many times. This chain connects TRBV7-9 to TRBJ2-1; D is tentatively TRBD1 or TRBD2 (5 bases each). From germline, CDR1 is SEHNR and CDR2 FQNEAQ (reference sequence). The germline V and J ends were trimmed by 5 bases and 5 bases, with 10 bases remaining between them. The CDR3 consists of 13 residues. The CDR3 here is CASSAGTHNEQFF. The DNA for the CDR3 is TGTGCCAGCAGCGCCGGGACCCACAATGAGCAGTTCTTC.

This clonotype was picked up a small number of times. This sequence joins TRBV27 and TRBJ1-2; 7 bases agree with TRBD1. After removal of 5 bases from V and 2 bases from J, the junction contained 5 bases not matched to a gene. The CDR3 is made up of 14 amino acids. The V gene's germline CDR1 is MNHEY and CDR2 SMNVEV (reference sequence). The CDR3 sequence: CASSTRQGNYGYTF. In DNA form, the CDR3 reads TGTGCCAGCAGTACCCGACAGGGAAACTATGGCTACACCTTC.

CDR3 amino acids: CANNRADSPLHF. The CDR3 DNA reads as TGTGCCAACAACCGGGCCGATTCACCCCTCCACTTT. The chain is built from TRBV7-8 and TRBJ1-6; no reliable D call. Germline CDR1 reads SGHVS; CDR2 reads FQNEAQ. Trimming pared 10 bases from V and 8 bases from J, leaving 12 bases between. The CDR3 spans 12 residues. Filled out from reference TRBV7-8 and TRBJ1-6, the complete variable domain reads GAGVSQSPRYKVAKRGQDVALRCDPISGHVSLFWYQQALGQGPEFLTYFQNEAQLDKSGLPSDRFFAERPEGSVSTLKIQRTQQEDSAVYLCANNRADSPLHFGNGTRLTVT.

Ten or more counts support this clonotype. The chain is built from TRBV9 and TRBJ2-1; possible D gene TRBD2, 5 bases. Germline lookup yields CDR1 SGDLS and CDR2 YYNGEE. This CDR3 has 16 amino acids. V was shortened by 1 base and J by 4 bases, with 15 bases between the two germline ends. This CDR3 is CASSVNGDQAYNEQFF. The DNA for the CDR3 is TGTGCCAGCAGCGTAAACGGGGATCAGGCTTACAATGAGCAGTTCTTC.

This clonotype was detected many times. This chain links TRBV28 with TRBJ1-5; D is undetermined. The CDR3 sequence is 13 residues long. CDR1 is MDHEN, CDR2 SYDVKM, per germline. The V end was cut by 3 bases, the J end by 5 bases, with 8 bases between. The CDR3 DNA follows: TGTGCCAGCAGTTTTCCGGGAGATCAGCCCCAGCATTTT. It codes for CASSFPGDQPQHF.

The V and J genes are TRBV18 and TRBJ2-3; 10 nucleotides agree with TRBD2. Trimming at V came to 2 bases and at J to 1 base, leaving 3 bases not matched to a gene. CDR1 KGHSH and CDR2 LQKENI come from the germline V gene. This CDR3 spans 16 amino acids. The CDR3 here is CASSPIAGGRTDTQYF. The CDR3 DNA follows: TGTGCCAGCTCACCAATAGCGGGGGGACGCACAGATACGCAGTATTTT.

In its sample, this clonotype was seen a few times. The rearrangement links TRBV5-5 to TRBJ2-7; 8 positions match TRBD1. This CDR3 region has 15 residues. Trimming removed 0 bases from V and 3 bases from J; junction bases left unmatched: 5. Germline lookup yields CDR1 SGHKS and CDR2 YYEKEE (reference sequence). CDR3 loop: CASSLAQGAGYEQYF. CDR3 coding DNA: TGTGCCAGCAGCTTGGCCCAGGGGGCAGGCTACGAGCAGTACTTC.

V gene TRBV12-3 or TRBV12-4 combines with J gene TRBJ1-1; D is uncertain. The CDR3 is made up of 14 amino acids. V lost 3 bases and J 3 bases, leaving 11 bases between the germline ends. The CDR3 is CASSFLRGHTEAFF. The CDR3 DNA sequence: TGTGCCAGCAGTTTTCTCCGTGGGCACACTGAAGCTTTCTTT.

V gene TRBV5-1 combines with J gene TRBJ2-1; either TRBD1 or TRBD2 may supply D (5 bases each). Trimming pared 4 bases from V and 10 bases from J, leaving 12 bases between. Germline loops: CDR1 SGHRS, CDR2 YFSETQ. This CDR3 contains 12 residues. As DNA, the CDR3 is TGCGCCAGCAGCATCGGGACGGGAGAGCAGTTCTTC. This encodes CASSIGTGEQFF.

Worth noting for this clonotype: A much larger clone sits a single nucleotide away, making a read error possible. The genes are TRBV7-2 and TRBJ2-7; D is unresolved. The ends were cut back, 1 base at V and 2 bases at J, with 12 bases in the middle. Germline CDR1 and CDR2: SGHTA and FQGNSA. This CDR3 spans 15 amino acids. Here the CDR3 reads CASSLVEQLTYEQYF. For the CDR3, the DNA is TGTGCCAGCAGCTTAGTGGAACAGCTTACCTACGAGCAGTACTTC.

This clonotype was recorded at least ten times. The chain employs TRBV7-9 and TRBJ1-1; 9 bases line up with TRBD1. Germline trimming cut 5 bases from V and 6 bases from J; bases unmatched to any gene: 4. The CDR3 contains 13 residues. Germline values: CDR1 SEHNR, CDR2 FQNEAQ (reference sequence). CDR3 coding DNA: TGTGCCAGCAGCGCACAGGGGGCGGCTGAAGCTTTCTTT. It translates to CASSAQGAAEAFF.

This clonotype was detected only once. The V call is TRBV18, the J call TRBJ2-1; possibly TRBD2 for D (5 bases). CDR3 length equals 11 residues. Germline CDR1 reads KGHSH; CDR2 reads LQKENI. Trimming left V 4 bases short and J 8 bases short, with 6 bases between. The CDR3 is CASSQADEQFF. The CDR3 DNA reads as TGTGCCAGCTCACAAGCGGATGAGCAGTTCTTC.

This clonotype was seen more than once but under ten times. This sequence joins TRBV5-6 and TRBJ1-4; perhaps TRBD1 as D (6 bases). The germline CDR1 and CDR2 sequences are SGHDT and YYEEEE. Trimming took 4 bases from V and 6 from J, leaving 19 bases between them. This CDR3 comprises 16 residues. The CDR3 sequence: CASSPTRGAQYEKLFF. CDR3 coding DNA: TGTGCCAGCAGCCCTACGAGGGGGGCCCAATATGAAAAACTGTTTTTT.